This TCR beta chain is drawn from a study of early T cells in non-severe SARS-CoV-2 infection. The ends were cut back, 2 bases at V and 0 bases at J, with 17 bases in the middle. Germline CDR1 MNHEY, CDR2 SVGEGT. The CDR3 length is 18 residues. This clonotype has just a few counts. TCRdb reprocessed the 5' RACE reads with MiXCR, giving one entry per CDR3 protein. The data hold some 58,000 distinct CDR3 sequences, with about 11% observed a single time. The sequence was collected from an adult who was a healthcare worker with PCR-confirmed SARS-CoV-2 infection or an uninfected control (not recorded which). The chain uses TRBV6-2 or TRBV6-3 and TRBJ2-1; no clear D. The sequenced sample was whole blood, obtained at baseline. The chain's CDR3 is CASSYGPNPLSSYNEQFF. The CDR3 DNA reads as TGTGCCAGCAGTTACGGACCGAACCCACTGAGCTCCTACAATGAGCAGTTCTTC.